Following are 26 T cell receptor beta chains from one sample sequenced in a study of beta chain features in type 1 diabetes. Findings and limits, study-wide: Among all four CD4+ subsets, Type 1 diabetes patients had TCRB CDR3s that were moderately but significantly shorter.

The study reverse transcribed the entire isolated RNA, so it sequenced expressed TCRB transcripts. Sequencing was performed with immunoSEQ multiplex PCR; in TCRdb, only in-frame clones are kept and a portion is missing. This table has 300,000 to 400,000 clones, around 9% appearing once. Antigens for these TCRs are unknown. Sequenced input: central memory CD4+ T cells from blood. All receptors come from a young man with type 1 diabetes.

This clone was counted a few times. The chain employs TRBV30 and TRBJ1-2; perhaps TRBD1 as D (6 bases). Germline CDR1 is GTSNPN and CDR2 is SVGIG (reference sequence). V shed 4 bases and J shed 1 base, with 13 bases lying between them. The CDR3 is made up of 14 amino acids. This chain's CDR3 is CAWTVTGVNYGYTF. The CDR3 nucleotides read TGTGCCTGGACTGTGACAGGTGTTAACTATGGCTACACCTTC.

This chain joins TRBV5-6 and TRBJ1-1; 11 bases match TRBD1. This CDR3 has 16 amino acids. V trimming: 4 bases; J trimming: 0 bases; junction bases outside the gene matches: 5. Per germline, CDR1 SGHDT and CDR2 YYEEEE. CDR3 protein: CASSPGTGGMNTEAFF. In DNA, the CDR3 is TGTGCCAGCAGCCCCGGGACAGGGGGAATGAACACTGAAGCTTTCTTT.

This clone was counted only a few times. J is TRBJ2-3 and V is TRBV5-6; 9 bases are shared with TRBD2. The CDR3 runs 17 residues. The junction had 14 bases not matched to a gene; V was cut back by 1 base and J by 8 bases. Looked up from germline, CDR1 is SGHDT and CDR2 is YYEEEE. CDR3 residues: CASSLFQNSGGAGTQYF. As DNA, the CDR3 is TGTGCCAGCAGCTTGTTCCAAAATAGCGGGGGCGCGGGTACGCAGTATTTT.

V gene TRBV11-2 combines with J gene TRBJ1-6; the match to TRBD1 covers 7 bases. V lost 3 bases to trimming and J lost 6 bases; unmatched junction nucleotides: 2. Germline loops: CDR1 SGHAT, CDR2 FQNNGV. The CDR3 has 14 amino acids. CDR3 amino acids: CASSLTGSNSPLHF. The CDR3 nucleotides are TGTGCCAGCAGCTTGACAGGGTCTAATTCACCCCTCCACTTT.

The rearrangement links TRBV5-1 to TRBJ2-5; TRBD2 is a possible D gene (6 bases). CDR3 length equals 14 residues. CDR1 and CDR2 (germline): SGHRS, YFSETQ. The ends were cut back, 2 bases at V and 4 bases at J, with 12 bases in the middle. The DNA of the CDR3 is TGCGCCAGCAGCTTCCTCGGGGGTTCAGAGACCCAGTACTTC. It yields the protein CASSFLGGSETQYF.

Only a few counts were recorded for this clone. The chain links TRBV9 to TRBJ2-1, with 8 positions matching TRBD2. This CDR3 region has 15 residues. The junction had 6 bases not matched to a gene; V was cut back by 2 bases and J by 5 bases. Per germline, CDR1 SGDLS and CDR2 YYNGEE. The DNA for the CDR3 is TGTGCCAGCAGCGTGGACGGGGGGGCGCACAATGAGCAGTTCTTC. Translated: CASSVDGGAHNEQFF. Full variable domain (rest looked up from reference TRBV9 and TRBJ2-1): DSGVTQTPKHLITATGQRVTLRCSPRSGDLSVYWYQQSLDQGLQFLIQYYNGEERAKGNILERFSAQQFPDLHSELNLSSLELGDSALYFCASSVDGGAHNEQFFGPGTRLTVL.

DNA of the CDR3: TGCGCCAGCAGCTCGGGACAGGGGTACGGATCACCCCTCCACTTT. This translates into CASSSGQGYGSPLHF. The chain has TRBV5-1 and TRBJ1-6; 10 bases are a match to TRBD1. The CDR3 runs 15 residues. Germline CDR1 and CDR2: SGHRS and YFSETQ. The J segment lost 10 bases and the V segment lost 3 bases, leaving 7 bases of the junction unmatched.

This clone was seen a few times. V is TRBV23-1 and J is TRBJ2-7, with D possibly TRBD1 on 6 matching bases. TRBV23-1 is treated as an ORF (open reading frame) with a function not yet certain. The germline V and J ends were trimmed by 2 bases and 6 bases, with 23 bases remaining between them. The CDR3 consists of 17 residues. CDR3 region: CASSQPPLGTPTFEQYF. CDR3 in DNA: TGCGCCAGCAGTCAACCGCCTTTGGGGACACCAACTTTCGAGCAGTACTTC.

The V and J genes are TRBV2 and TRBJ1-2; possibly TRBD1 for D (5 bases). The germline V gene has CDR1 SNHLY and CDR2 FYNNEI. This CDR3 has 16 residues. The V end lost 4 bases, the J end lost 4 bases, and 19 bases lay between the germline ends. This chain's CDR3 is CASSAPDSLEFYGYTF. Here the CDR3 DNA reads TGTGCCAGCAGTGCCCCTGACAGCTTAGAATTCTATGGCTACACCTTC. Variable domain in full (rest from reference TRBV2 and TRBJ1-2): EPEVTQTPSHQVTQMGQEVILRCVPISNHLYFYWYRQILGQKVEFLVSFYNNEISEKSEIFDDQFSVERPDGSNFTLKIRSTKLEDSAMYFCASSAPDSLEFYGYTFGSGTRLTVV.

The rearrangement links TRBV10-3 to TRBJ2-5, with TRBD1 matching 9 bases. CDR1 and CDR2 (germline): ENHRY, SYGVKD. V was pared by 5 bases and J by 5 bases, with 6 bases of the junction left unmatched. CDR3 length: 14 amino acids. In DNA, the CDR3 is TGTGCCATCAGTCCGGGACAGGGAATGGAGACCCAGTACTTC. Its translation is CAISPGQGMETQYF.

CDR3 in amino acids: CASSILAGGTKRHQETQYF. The CDR3 nucleotides read TGTGCCAGTAGTATCCTAGCGGGGGGTACCAAGAGACACCAAGAGACCCAGTACTTC. The rearrangement uses TRBV19 and TRBJ2-5, with 11 bases identical to TRBD2. V lost 3 bases and J lost 0; bases outside the gene matches: 12. Germline CDR1 LNHDA, CDR2 SQIVND (reference sequence). This CDR3 contains 19 residues.

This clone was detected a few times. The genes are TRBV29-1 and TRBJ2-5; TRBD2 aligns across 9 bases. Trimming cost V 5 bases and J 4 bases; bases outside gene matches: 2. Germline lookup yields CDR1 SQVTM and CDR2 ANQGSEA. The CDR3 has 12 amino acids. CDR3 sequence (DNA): TGCAGCGTTATAGCGGGGGTAGAGACCCAGTACTTC. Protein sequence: CSVIAGVETQYF.

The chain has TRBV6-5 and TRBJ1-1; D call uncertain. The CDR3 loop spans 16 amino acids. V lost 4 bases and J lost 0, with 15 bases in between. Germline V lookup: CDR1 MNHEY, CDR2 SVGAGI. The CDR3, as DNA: TGTGCCAGCAGTTTTATGCCGGCAGGAATGAACACTGAAGCTTTCTTT. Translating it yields CASSFMPAGMNTEAFF.

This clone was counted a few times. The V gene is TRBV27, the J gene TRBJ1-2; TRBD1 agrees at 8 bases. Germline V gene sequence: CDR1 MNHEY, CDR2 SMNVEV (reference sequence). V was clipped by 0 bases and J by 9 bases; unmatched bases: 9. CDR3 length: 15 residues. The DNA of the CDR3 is TGTGCCAGCAGTTTATCGGGCGCAGGGGGCCAGAGCTACACCTTC. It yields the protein CASSLSGAGGQSYTF.

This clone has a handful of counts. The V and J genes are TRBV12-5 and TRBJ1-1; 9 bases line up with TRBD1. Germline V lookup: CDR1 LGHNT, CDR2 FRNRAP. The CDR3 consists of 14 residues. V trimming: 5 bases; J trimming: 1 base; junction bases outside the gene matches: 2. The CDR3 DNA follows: TGTGCTAGTGGTCCGGGACAGGGGAACACTGAAGCTTTCTTT. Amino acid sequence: CASGPGQGNTEAFF.

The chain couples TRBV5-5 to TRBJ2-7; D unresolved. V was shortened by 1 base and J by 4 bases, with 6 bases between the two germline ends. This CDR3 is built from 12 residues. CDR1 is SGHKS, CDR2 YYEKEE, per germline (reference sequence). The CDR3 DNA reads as TGTGCCAGCAGCTTGAATGTTTACGAGCAGTACTTC. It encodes CASSLNVYEQYF.

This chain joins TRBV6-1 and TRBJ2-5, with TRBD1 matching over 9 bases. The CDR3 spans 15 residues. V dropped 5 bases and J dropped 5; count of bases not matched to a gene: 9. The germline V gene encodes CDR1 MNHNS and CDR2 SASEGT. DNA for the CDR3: TGTGCCAGCAGTAAGGGACAGGGAAGACATGAGACCCAGTACTTC. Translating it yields CASSKGQGRHETQYF.

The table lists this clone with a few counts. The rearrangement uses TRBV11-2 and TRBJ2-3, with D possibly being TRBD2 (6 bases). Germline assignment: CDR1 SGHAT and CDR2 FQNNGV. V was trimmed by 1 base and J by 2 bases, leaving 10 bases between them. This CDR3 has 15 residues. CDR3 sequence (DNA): TGTGCCAGCAGCTTAGTGCGGGGCGTCACAGATACGCAGTATTTT. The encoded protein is CASSLVRGVTDTQYF. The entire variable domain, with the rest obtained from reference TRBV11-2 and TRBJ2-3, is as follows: EAGVAQSPRYKIIEKRQSVAFWCNPISGHATLYWYQQILGQGPKLLIQFQNNGVVDDSQLPKDRFSAERLKGVDSTLKIQPAKLEDSAVYLCASSLVRGVTDTQYFGPGTRLTVL.

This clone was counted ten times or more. CDR3 nucleotides: TGTGCCAGCAGTTTAACGAACACTGAAGCTTTCTTT. Amino acids: CASSLTNTEAFF. The chain links TRBV28 to TRBJ1-1; D unresolved. V shed 2 bases and J shed 1 base, with 2 bases lying between them. The CDR3 totals 12 residues. The V gene's germline CDR1 is MDHEN and CDR2 SYDVKM.

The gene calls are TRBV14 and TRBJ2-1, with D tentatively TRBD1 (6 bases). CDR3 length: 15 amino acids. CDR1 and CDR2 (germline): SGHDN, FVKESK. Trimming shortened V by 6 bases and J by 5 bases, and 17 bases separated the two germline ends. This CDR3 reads CASRPTQGIDNEQFF. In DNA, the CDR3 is TGTGCCAGCAGACCTACTCAGGGGATTGACAATGAGCAGTTCTTC.

Here the CDR3 reads CSVEKGAKGETQYF. CDR3 coding DNA: TGCAGCGTTGAAAAAGGGGCGAAGGGAGAGACCCAGTACTTC. This rearrangement joins TRBV29-1 to TRBJ2-5; maybe TRBD1 (5 bases). With 2 bases removed from V and 4 bases from J, the gap between germline ends came to 14 bases. The CDR3 contains 14 residues. In germline, CDR1 is SQVTM, CDR2 ANQGSEA.

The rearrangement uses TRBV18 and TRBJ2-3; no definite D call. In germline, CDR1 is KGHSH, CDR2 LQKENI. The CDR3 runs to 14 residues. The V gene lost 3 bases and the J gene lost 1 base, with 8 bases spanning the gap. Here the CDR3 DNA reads TGTGCCAGCTCACCTCTCCAAGGCACAGATACGCAGTATTTT. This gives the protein CASSPLQGTDTQYF.

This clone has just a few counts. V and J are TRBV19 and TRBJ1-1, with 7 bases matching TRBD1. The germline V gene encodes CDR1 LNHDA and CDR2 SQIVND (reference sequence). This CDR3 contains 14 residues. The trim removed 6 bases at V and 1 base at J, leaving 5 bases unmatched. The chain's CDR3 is CASSQGDRNTEAFF. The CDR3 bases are TGTGCCAGTAGCCAGGGGGACCGGAACACTGAAGCTTTCTTT.

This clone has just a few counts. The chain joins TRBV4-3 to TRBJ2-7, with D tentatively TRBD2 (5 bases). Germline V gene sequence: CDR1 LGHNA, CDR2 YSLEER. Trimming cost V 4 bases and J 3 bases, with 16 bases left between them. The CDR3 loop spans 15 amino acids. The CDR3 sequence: CASSRLKGSFYEQYF. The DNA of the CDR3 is TGCGCCAGCAGCCGCTTAAAAGGGAGCTTCTACGAGCAGTACTTC.

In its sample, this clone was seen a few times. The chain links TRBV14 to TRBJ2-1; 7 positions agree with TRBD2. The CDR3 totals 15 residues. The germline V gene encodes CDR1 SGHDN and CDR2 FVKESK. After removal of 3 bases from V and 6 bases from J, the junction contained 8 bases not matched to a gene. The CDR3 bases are TGTGCCAGCAGCCACCGGGGGGAGAGGCCCAATGAGCAGTTCTTC. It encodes CASSHRGERPNEQFF.

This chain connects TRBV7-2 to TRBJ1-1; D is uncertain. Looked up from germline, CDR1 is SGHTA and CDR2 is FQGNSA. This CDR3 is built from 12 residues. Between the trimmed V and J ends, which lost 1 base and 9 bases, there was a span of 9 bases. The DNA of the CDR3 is TGTGCCAGCAGCTTAGAAGGCGGTAAAGCTTTCTTT. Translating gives CASSLEGGKAFF.